This T cell receptor beta chain stems from a study of T cell responses to AZD1222 COVID-19 vaccine (dated by TCRdb to the early 2020s). Regarding the study in general: AZD1222 recipients given second doses at about 4 weeks or at about 12 weeks were pooled, since spike-specific TCR depth and breadth were not found to differ between the two schedules. A total of just over 230 trial participants underwent TCR sequencing, of whom 200 to 220 had received two doses of AZD1222 and around 25 had received two doses of the MenACWY control vaccine. Enrollment into the trials was organized by age into subgroups of 18-55, 56-69 and 70-plus years, and those subgroups contained roughly 150, 30 and 60 TCR-sequenced participants, respectively. General study outcomes and caveats: Conclusions about previously exposed vaccinees were limited because only six AZD1222 recipients were SARS-CoV-2 seropositive at baseline. Because no samples from the day 14 peak response were available, repertoires could be characterized only after the peak T cell response. Spike-specific TCR breadth and depth rose significantly after two AZD1222 doses compared with day 0 and with MenACWY recipients. Most participants were white British and females outnumbered males, and the authors suggested that clonal diversity may have been underestimated. Vaccine-associated CD4 TCRs spanned the whole spike protein, with dominant responses in regions 160-218 and 743-854. In the small 56-69-year group, the increase in depth fell short of significance, most likely because of low power. Reportedly, almost half of the unique spike-specific TCRs recognized epitopes lying outside the regions that are mutated in the B.1.351 and B.1.1.7 variants.

The junction carries 23 bases between V and J, which are trimmed by 4 bases and 5 bases respectively. Inclusive of the bounding cysteine and phenylalanine, the CDR3 is 17 residues long. The retained sequence is limited to the CDR3, 51 bases, with the frame set at the first base. CDR1 and CDR2, per the germline V gene, are SGHDN and FVKESK. This specimen's time point label, interpreted: baseline before first vaccination. Samples from vaccinated people were obtained from the UK trials COV001 and COV002, which included a single-blind randomized controlled phase 2/3 trial of AZD1222 (ChAdOx1 nCoV-19) in healthy adults. Trial participant PBMC samples were collected at day 0 and day 28 after the second dose for TCRbeta chain sequencing. The CDR3 regions of human TCRbeta chains were subjected to immunosequencing. The original methods were these. Repertoire TCRs were checked for matches against a reference library of SARS-CoV-2-specific TCRs that had been generated using the MIRA antigen-specificity platform. Breadth was defined as the fraction of unique TCRs that were SARS-CoV-2-associated, and depth was defined as the fraction of total T cells that were SARS-CoV-2-associated. Using the MIRA data, each spike-specific TCR was assigned both to the spike region to which the TCR was reactive and to a CD4 or CD8 class. Log10-transformed breadth and depth values were compared by one-way ANOVA with Sidak's multiple comparisons tests. TCRdb took over this immuneACCESS table, retaining in-frame rearrangements with V and J assigned. Such tables are incomplete; in checked studies, under half of the missing clones stem from an unresolved V gene, and the remainder is unexplained. The V and J calls and clone size come from that table; D and trimming were worked out from the DNA. The sample table holds 200,000 or so clones, of which around 92% were seen once. In total, the top ten clones hold 9.2% of the sample.

Remarks on this clone: Its antigen is unknown. Per-base qualities were not stored, and no clone one base away is much larger.

The chain was built from TRBV14 and TRBJ2-5; matching of 5 bases hints at TRBD1 as the D gene. Source: peripheral blood, taken on day 0 of AZD1222 vaccination. The TCR was taken from an adult in good health. The DNA reads TGTGCCAGCAGCCTAACCATCGTTCCAGGGAACCCGGAGACCCAGTACTTC. It translates to CASSLTIVPGNPETQYF. When the CDR3 is completed using the reference TRBV14 and TRBJ2-5 genes on either side, the full variable domain is EAGVTQFPSHSVIEKGQTVTLRCDPISGHDNLYWYRRVMGKEIKFLLHFVKESKQDESGMPNNRFLAERTGGTYSTLKVQPAELEDSGVYFCASSLTIVPGNPETQYFGPGTRLLVL.